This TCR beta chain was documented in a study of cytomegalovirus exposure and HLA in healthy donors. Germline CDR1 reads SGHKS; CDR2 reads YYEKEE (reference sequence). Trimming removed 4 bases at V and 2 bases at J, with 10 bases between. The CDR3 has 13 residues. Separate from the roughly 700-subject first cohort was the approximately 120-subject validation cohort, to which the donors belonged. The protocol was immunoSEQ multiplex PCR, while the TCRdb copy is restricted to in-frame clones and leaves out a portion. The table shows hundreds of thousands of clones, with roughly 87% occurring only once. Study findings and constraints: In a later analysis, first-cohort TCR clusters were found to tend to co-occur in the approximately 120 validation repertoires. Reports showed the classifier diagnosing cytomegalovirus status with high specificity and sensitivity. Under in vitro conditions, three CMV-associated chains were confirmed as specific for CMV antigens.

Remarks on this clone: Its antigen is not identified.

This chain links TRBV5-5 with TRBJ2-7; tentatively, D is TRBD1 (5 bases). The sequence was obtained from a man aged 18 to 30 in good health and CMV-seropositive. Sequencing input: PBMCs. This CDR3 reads CASSLRQPYEQYF. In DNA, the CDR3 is TGTGCCAGCAGCCTAAGACAGCCCTACGAGCAGTACTTC.